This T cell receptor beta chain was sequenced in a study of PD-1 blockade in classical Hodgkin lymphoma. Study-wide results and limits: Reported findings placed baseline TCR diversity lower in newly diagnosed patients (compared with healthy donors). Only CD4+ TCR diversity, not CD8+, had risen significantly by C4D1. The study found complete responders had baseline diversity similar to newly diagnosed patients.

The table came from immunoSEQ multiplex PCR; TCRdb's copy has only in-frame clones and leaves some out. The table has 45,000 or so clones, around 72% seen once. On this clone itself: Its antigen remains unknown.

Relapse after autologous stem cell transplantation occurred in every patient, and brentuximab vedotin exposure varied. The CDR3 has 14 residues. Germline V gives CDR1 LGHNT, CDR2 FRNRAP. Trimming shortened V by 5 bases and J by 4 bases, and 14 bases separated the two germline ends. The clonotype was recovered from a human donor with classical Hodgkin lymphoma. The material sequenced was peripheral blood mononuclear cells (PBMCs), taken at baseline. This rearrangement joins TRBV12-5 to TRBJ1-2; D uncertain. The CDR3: CASGQFLGLYGYTF. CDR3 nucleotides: TGTGCTAGTGGTCAGTTCCTGGGCCTCTATGGCTACACCTTC.